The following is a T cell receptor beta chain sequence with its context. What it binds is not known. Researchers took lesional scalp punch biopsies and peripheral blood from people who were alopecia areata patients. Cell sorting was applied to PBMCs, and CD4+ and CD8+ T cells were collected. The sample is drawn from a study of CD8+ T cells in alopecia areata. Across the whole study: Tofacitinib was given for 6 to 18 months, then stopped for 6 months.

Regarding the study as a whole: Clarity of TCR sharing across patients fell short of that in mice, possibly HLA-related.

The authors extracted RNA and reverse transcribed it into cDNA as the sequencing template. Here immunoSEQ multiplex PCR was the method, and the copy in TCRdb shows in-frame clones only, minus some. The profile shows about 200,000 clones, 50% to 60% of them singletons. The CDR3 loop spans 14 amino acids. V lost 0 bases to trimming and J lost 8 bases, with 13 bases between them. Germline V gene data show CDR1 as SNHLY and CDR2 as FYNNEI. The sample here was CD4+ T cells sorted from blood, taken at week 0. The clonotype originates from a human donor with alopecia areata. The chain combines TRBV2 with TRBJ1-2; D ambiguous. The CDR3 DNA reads TGTGCCAGCAGTGAAGCGACAAGACTTAGGGGCTACACCTTC. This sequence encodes CASSEATRLRGYTF.